The T cell receptor (beta chain) under discussion was sequenced for a study of Ad26.COV2.S vaccination and SARS-CoV-2 variants. Study observations and caveats: It was found that vaccine and placebo recipients had similar non-spike TCR breadth. Higher spike-specific TCR breadth was found in vaccine recipients than in placebo recipients.

This sample's treatment: roughly 20 received Ad26.COV2.S at low or high dose, single or two shots; roughly 5 received placebo; per-sample allocation not given. All samples were drawn on day 63, counting from the first vaccine or placebo injection. The donor's status was that of an adult aged 18-55 years in Boston. Comments on this clone: Antigen specificity is unknown.

This table comes from immunoSEQ multiplex PCR, and its TCRdb copy is limited to in-frame clones, with some not included. Of roughly 700,000 clones listed, more than 80% were seen once; the top ten hold about 1.5%. The receptor's source is a person between 18 and 60 years old who received the Ad26.COV2.S COVID-19 vaccine or a placebo. The input for sequencing was peripheral blood, taken in a trial of Ad26.COV2.S vaccine versus placebo.

The CDR3 spells CASSHAGTANSPLHF. CDR3 nucleotides: TGTGCCAGCAGCCATGCTGGGACAGCTAATTCACCCCTCCACTTT. The rearrangement uses TRBV7-2 and TRBJ1-6, with 7 bases fitting TRBD1. Germline V lookup: CDR1 SGHTA, CDR2 FQGNSA. The CDR3 loop spans 15 amino acids. V dropped 5 bases and J dropped 6; count of bases not matched to a gene: 7. The full variable domain, in which reference TRBV7-2 and TRBJ1-6 provide the parts outside the CDR3, is GAGVSQSPSNKVTEKGKDVELRCDPISGHTALYWYRQSLGQGLEFLIYFQGNSAPDKSGLPSDRFSAERTGGSVSTLTIQRTQQEDSAVYLCASSHAGTANSPLHFGNGTRLTVT.